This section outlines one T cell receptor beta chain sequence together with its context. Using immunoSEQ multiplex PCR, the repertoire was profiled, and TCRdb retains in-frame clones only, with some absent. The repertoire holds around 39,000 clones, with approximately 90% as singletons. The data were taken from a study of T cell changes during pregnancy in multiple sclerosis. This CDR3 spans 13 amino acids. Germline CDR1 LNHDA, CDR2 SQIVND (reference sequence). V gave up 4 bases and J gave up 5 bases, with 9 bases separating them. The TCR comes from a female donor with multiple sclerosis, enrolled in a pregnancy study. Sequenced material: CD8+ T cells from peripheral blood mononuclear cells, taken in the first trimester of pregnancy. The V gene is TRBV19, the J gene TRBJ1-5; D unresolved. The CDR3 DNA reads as TGTGCCAGTAGTACCGGGTATGATCAGCCCCAGCATTTT. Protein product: CASSTGYDQPQHF.